This TCR beta chain was captured by sequencing in a study of T cells in Graves' hyperthyroidism and ophthalmopathy. Study conclusions and caveats: The majority of expanded thyroid clonotypes above 0.001 also appeared in blood.

In its sample, this clonotype was seen many times. Its target is not known. Between the trimmed V and J ends, which lost 1 base and 6 bases, there was a span of 7 bases. This CDR3 contains 12 residues. CDR1 is MDHEN and CDR2 is SYDVKM in the germline V gene. Researchers amplified the TCR beta CDR3 regions from RNA transcripts. RT-PCR in the first round (using the HTBI primer set) targeted the TCR CDR3. TCRdb redid the calling of the multiplex PCR reads with MiXCR, one entry per CDR3 protein. The sample comprises roughly 500,000 distinct CDR3 sequences, over 11% of which are singletons, and more than 5% rests with the top ten. Blood from later-ophthalmopathy patients was taken at first hyperthyroidism diagnosis.

This receptor was identified in a woman in her 30s with Graves' hyperthyroidism that later progressed to Graves' ophthalmopathy. The V call is TRBV28, the J call TRBJ2-7; unclear D gene. The sample was blood. CDR3 sequence: CASSLLSAEQYF. In nucleotides, the CDR3 is TGTGCCAGCAGTTTATTATCCGCCGAGCAGTACTTC.